These T cell receptor beta chains were read from a single sample in a study of T cell responses to AZD1222 COVID-19 vaccine. Using immunoSEQ multiplex PCR, the repertoire was profiled, and TCRdb retains in-frame clones only, with some absent. This table has about 130,000 clones, about 90% appearing once. The sample was peripheral blood, taken on day 0 of MenACWY control vaccination. The receptors were gathered from an adult in good health. The CDR3 runs from the conserved cysteine through the conserved F or W. A D gene is named only where the DNA matches it firmly. The size entry is marked missing in some rows and otherwise reads once, few, many or a size class.

v_gene	j_gene	len	d_gene	abundance	CDR3aa	CDR3nt
TRBV7-2	TRBJ2-1	13	-	few	CASSLEPYNEQFF	TGTGCCAGCAGCTTAGAGCCCTACAATGAGCAGTTCTTC
TRBV19	TRBJ1-2	12	-	-	CASSAGVYGYTF	TGTGCCAGTAGTGCAGGGGTTTATGGCTACACCTTC
TRBV27	TRBJ1-1	14	-	-	CASSFQQGPAEAFF	TGTGCCAGCAGTTTTCAACAGGGCCCCGCTGAAGCTTTCTTT
TRBV6-5	TRBJ1-2	16	TRBD1	-	CASSSRDRGPNYGYTF	TGTGCCAGCAGTTCCCGGGACAGGGGTCCCAACTATGGCTACACCTTC
TRBV28	TRBJ1-5	17	-	-	CASSPIFALGRDQPQHF	TGTGCCAGCAGTCCAATATTTGCCCTCGGCAGGGATCAGCCCCAGCATTTT
TRBV5-1	TRBJ2-5	13	-	-	CASSPTVQETQYF	TGCGCCAGCAGCCCGACAGTCCAAGAGACCCAGTACTTC
TRBV7-9	TRBJ1-1	17	-	-	CASSLFIGALRNTEAFF	TGTGCCAGCAGCTTATTTATAGGGGCTCTTAGGAACACTGAAGCTTTCTTT
TRBV30	TRBJ2-7	14	TRBD1	-	CAWSYGQGLGEQYF	TGTGCCTGGAGTTATGGACAGGGGTTAGGCGAGCAGTACTTC
TRBV27	TRBJ2-5	12	TRBD2	-	CASSAGGETQYF	TGTGCCAGCAGCGCGGGGGGAGAGACCCAGTACTTC
TRBV29-1	TRBJ1-2	12	-	-	CSVDGQGYGYTF	TGCAGCGTTGATGGGCAGGGCTATGGCTACACCTTC
TRBV5-1	TRBJ2-7	9	-	-	CARGRWQYF	TGCGCCAGGGGACGATGGCAGTACTTC
TRBV7-9	TRBJ1-3	16	-	-	CASSLPRNRSGNTIYF	TGTGCCAGCAGCTTACCACGGAACCGCTCTGGAAACACCATATATTTT
TRBV12-3/TRBV12-4	TRBJ1-3	12	-	once	CASTDSGNTIYF	TGTGCCAGCACCGACTCTGGAAACACCATATATTTT
TRBV19	TRBJ2-1	14	-	once	CASSSGFSYNEQFF	TGTGCCAGTAGTTCGGGATTTTCTTACAATGAGCAGTTCTTC
TRBV7-9	TRBJ1-2	15	TRBD1	-	CASSLQGAPNYGYTF	TGTGCCAGCAGCTTACAGGGGGCGCCTAACTATGGCTACACCTTC
TRBV5-6	TRBJ2-3	18	TRBD2	-	CASSPTWGVGGATDTQYF	TGTGCCAGCAGCCCCACGTGGGGTGTCGGGGGGGCCACAGATACGCAGTATTTT
TRBV15	TRBJ1-2	12	-	-	CATSRGTAGYTF	TGTGCCACCAGCAGAGGGACAGCTGGCTACACCTTC
TRBV5-1	TRBJ1-1	15	TRBD1	once	CASSLDGQGATEAFF	TGCGCCAGCAGCTTGGATGGACAGGGGGCTACTGAAGCTTTCTTT
TRBV4-1	TRBJ1-2	14	TRBD1	-	CASSQVGTGVRYTF	TGCGCCAGCAGCCAAGTGGGGACAGGGGTTCGCTACACCTTC
TRBV3-1/TRBV3-2	TRBJ2-7	15	TRBD2	-	CASSWGLAGAYEQYF	TGTGCCAGCAGTTGGGGACTAGCGGGAGCCTACGAGCAGTACTTC
TRBV15	TRBJ1-4	15	TRBD1	-	CATSKDRGTNEKLFF	TGTGCCACCAGCAAAGACAGGGGAACGAATGAAAAACTGTTTTTT
TRBV6-2/TRBV6-3	TRBJ1-6	17	-	-	CASSYSRQGSYNSPLHF	TGTGCCAGCAGTTACTCGAGGCAGGGTTCCTATAATTCACCCCTCCACTTT
TRBV4-2	TRBJ2-2	18	-	-	CASSQVGGAVGYTGELFF	TGTGCCAGCAGCCAAGTGGGGGGGGCGGTCGGTTACACCGGGGAGCTGTTTTTT
TRBV6-2/TRBV6-3	TRBJ1-2	15	-	-	CASSYHPTDNYGYTF	TGTGCCAGCAGTTACCACCCGACAGATAATTATGGCTACACCTTC
TRBV18	TRBJ2-2	13	-	-	CASSPGLSGELFF	TGTGCCAGCTCACCTGGACTTTCCGGGGAGCTGTTTTTT
TRBV7-2	TRBJ2-5	17	-	-	CASSLMPGWSKSETQYF	TGTGCCAGCAGCTTAATGCCCGGGTGGAGCAAATCGGAGACCCAGTACTTC
TRBV19	TRBJ1-2	12	-	-	CASRQQEYGYTF	TGTGCCAGTAGACAACAGGAATATGGCTACACCTTC
TRBV29-1	TRBJ1-2	13	-	few	CSASLAANYGYTF	TGCAGTGCCTCATTGGCAGCTAACTATGGCTACACCTTC
TRBV6-5	TRBJ2-1	15	-	-	CASSYSVVRVNEQFF	TGTGCCAGCAGTTACTCGGTAGTTAGGGTTAATGAGCAGTTCTTC